This T cell receptor beta chain was sequenced in a study of identical twins. Germline trimming cut 5 bases from V and 5 bases from J; bases unmatched to any gene: 5. This CDR3 has 13 amino acids. Germline CDR1 and CDR2: SQVTM and ANQGSEA. Template switching created a universal primer site, and the cDNA included unique molecular identifiers. TCRdb re-called the 5' RACE reads through MiXCR, storing one row per CDR3 protein. The table has around 490,000 distinct CDR3 sequences, 13% to 15% seen once. Overall study results and limits: Because invariant MAIT and iNKT cells could be present, zero-insertion analyses could be partly confounded. Conclusions leaned on cross-sectional statistical analysis and did not track the same donors over time. Clonotypes of the beta chain that were abundant in cord blood carried fewer insertions (memory repertoires showed none).

In its sample, this clonotype was seen many times. The target antigen is unknown. These data were also filed under a second study, of yellow fever vaccine responses in identical twins.

This sequence was found in a young woman in good health. The sequenced sample was CD4+ T cells sorted from blood. The genes are TRBV29-1 and TRBJ2-3, with 9 bases identical to TRBD2. The CDR3 DNA sequence: TGCAGCGTTAGCGGGGGGCGAGGAGATACGCAGTATTTT. Amino acid sequence: CSVSGGRGDTQYF.